This record covers a single TCR beta chain. With random hexamers, about 0.45 to 1 ug RNA was reverse transcribed. An immunoSEQ multiplex PCR generated amplified TCR beta CDR3 products spanning 54 Vbeta and 13 Jbeta. A single record per CDR3 protein comes from TCRdb applying MiXCR to the immunoSEQ multiplex PCR reads. Of roughly 190,000 distinct CDR3 sequences listed, 90% to 96% were seen once; the top ten hold 0.098%. This record comes from a study of CD8 T cells in Susac syndrome. Trimming took 6 bases from V and 2 from J, leaving 13 bases between them. Germline lookup yields CDR1 SNHLY and CDR2 FYNNEI. CDR3 length: 14 residues.

The sample consisted of CD4+ T cells from PBMCs. The sequence came from a human donor with Susac syndrome. The chain joins TRBV2 to TRBJ2-5, with D possibly TRBD1 on 5 matching bases. The CDR3 here is CASRGQVAQETQYF. For the CDR3, the DNA is TGTGCCAGCAGGGGGCAGGTCGCTCAAGAGACCCAGTACTTC. Filled out from reference TRBV2 and TRBJ2-5, the complete variable domain reads EPEVTQTPSHQVTQMGQEVILRCVPISNHLYFYWYRQILGQKVEFLVSFYNNEISEKSEIFDDQFSVERPDGSNFTLKIRSTKLEDSAMYFCASRGQVAQETQYFGPGTRLLVL.